These 8 T cell receptor beta chains were all obtained from the same sample, sequenced in a study of CD8+ T cells in alopecia areata. cDNA prepared by RNA extraction and subsequent reverse transcription served as the template for sequencing. Method: immunoSEQ multiplex PCR; TCRdb's copy keeps in-frame clones and lacks some. The top ten clones hold around 15% of a sample with roughly 150,000 clones, about 56% of them seen once. Treatment described: oral pan-JAK inhibitor, 5-10 mg twice daily. Material: CD8+ T cells sorted from blood, obtained at week 4, from a patient treated with tofacitinib. All receptors derive from a human donor with alopecia areata.

The chain uses TRBV29-1 and TRBJ2-1; 8 bases are shared with TRBD2. The trim removed 2 bases at V and 5 bases at J, leaving 17 bases unmatched. This CDR3 has 18 amino acids. The germline V gene has CDR1 SQVTM and CDR2 ANQGSEA. The CDR3 is CSVENWGGGSTINNEQFF. In DNA, the CDR3 is TGCAGCGTTGAAAACTGGGGCGGGGGGTCTACGATCAACAATGAGCAGTTCTTC.

The sample holds a few counts of this clone. The chain couples TRBV4-3 to TRBJ1-5; unclear D gene. CDR3 length: 13 amino acids. Trimming removed 0 bases at V and 5 bases at J, with 5 bases between. CDR1 is LGHNA, CDR2 YSLEER, per germline. The DNA for the CDR3 is TGCGCCAGCAGCCAAGATCGGGATCAGCCCCAGCATTTT. The encoded protein is CASSQDRDQPQHF.

The chain carries TRBV18 and TRBJ2-6; the D is unclear. The CDR3 contains 15 residues. The germline V gene encodes CDR1 KGHSH and CDR2 LQKENI. V gave up 2 bases and J gave up 3 bases, with 8 bases separating them. The CDR3 nucleotides are TGTGCCAGCTCACCATCTCGCGGTGGGGCCAACGTCCTGACTTTC. Amino acid sequence: CASSPSRGGANVLTF.

The V call is TRBV29-1, the J call TRBJ2-3; 8 bases align to TRBD2. V gave up 6 bases and J gave up 2 bases; unmatched junction bases: 10. CDR1 is SQVTM and CDR2 is ANQGSEA in the germline V gene. The CDR3 is 15 amino acids. The CDR3 sequence is CSVVPGGRNTDTQYF. The CDR3, as DNA: TGCAGCGTCGTACCGGGGGGGCGAAACACAGATACGCAGTATTTT.

The rearrangement joins TRBV13 to TRBJ2-2; 9 bases align to TRBD2. V lost 5 bases, J lost 6 bases, and 7 bases stayed unmatched. This CDR3 region has 15 residues. CDR1 and CDR2 from the germline V gene are PRHDT and FYEKMQ (reference sequence). CDR3 amino acids: CASSNGTSLAGELFF. DNA for the CDR3: TGTGCCAGCAGCAATGGGACTAGCCTTGCCGGGGAGCTGTTTTTT. The variable domain in full, completed from reference TRBV13 and TRBJ2-2, reads AAGVIQSPRHLIKEKRETATLKCYPIPRHDTVYWYQQGPGQDPQFLISFYEKMQSDKGSIPDRFSAQQFSDYHSELNMSSLELGDSALYFCASSNGTSLAGELFFGEGSRLTVL.

V and J are TRBV13 and TRBJ2-4; 7 nucleotides line up with TRBD1. V lost 5 bases and J lost 3; bases outside the gene matches: 4. Germline values: CDR1 PRHDT, CDR2 FYEKMQ (reference sequence). The CDR3 extends over 14 amino acids. In nucleotides, the CDR3 is TGTGCCAGCAGCCAGGGGGTAGACAAAAACATTCAGTACTTC. Its protein product is CASSQGVDKNIQYF.

The sample holds many counts of this clone. V is TRBV6-1 and J is TRBJ2-3, with 9 bases fitting TRBD1. Germline V lookup: CDR1 MNHNS, CDR2 SASEGT. This CDR3 spans 14 amino acids. V gave up 1 base and J gave up 4 bases; unmatched junction bases: 0. The CDR3 region is CASSEGTGADTQYF. The DNA of the CDR3 is TGTGCCAGCAGTGAAGGGACAGGGGCAGATACGCAGTATTTT.

This clone was detected only a few times. The CDR3 loop reads CASSPEGRSYTGELFF. CDR3 nucleotides: TGCGCCAGCAGCCCTGAAGGACGGAGCTACACCGGGGAGCTGTTTTTT. The rearrangement uses TRBV5-1 and TRBJ2-2; D ambiguous. Germline loops: CDR1 SGHRS, CDR2 YFSETQ. V dropped 4 bases and J dropped 3 bases, with 16 bases sitting between them. This CDR3 comprises 16 residues.